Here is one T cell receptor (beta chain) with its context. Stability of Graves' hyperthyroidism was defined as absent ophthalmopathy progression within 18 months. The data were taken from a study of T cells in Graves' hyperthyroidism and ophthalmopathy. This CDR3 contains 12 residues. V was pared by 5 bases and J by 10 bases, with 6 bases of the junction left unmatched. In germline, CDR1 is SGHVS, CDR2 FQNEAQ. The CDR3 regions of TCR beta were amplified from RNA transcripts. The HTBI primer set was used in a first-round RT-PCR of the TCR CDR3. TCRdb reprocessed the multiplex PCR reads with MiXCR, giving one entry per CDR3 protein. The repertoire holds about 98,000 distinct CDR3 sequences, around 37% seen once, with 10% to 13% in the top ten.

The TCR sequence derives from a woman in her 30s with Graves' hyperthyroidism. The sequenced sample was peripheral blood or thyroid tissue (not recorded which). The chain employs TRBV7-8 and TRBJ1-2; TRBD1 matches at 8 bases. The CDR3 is CASSQQGGIYTF. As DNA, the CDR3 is TGTGCCAGCAGCCAACAGGGGGGGATCTACACCTTC.